A single sample gave rise to the 10 T cell receptor beta chains below, sequenced in a study of PD-1 blockade in classical Hodgkin lymphoma. TCRdb's copy holds only in-frame clones and misses some; the assay was immunoSEQ multiplex PCR. In the table there are more than 50,000 clones, 71% of which are singletons. Brentuximab vedotin exposure varied among the patients, all of whom had relapsed after autologous stem cell transplantation. Sequencing used peripheral blood mononuclear cells (PBMCs), obtained before the second cycle of nivolumab. Every receptor here comes from a human donor with classical Hodgkin lymphoma.

Regarding this clone: An end of the junction differs from the germline gene, which may be a read error. V is TRBV18 and J is TRBJ1-2; TRBD1 matches 7 bases. CDR1 and CDR2 from the germline V gene are KGHSH and LQKENI. The CDR3 is made up of 15 amino acids. The CDR3 DNA is TGTGCCAGCTCACCCTACGCGGGACAGCCCTATAGCTACACCTTC. This sequence encodes CASSPYAGQPYSYTF.

This rearrangement joins TRBV5-1 to TRBJ1-1; D ambiguous. Looked up from germline, CDR1 is SGHRS and CDR2 is YFSETQ. The CDR3 extends over 13 amino acids. Trimming took 4 bases from V and 2 from J, leaving 9 bases between them. CDR3 protein: CASSATPNTEAFF. The CDR3, as DNA: TGCGCCAGCAGCGCAACCCCCAACACTGAAGCTTTCTTT.

The chain recombines TRBV5-6 with TRBJ2-7; D remains unclear. CDR1 and CDR2 (germline): SGHDT, YYEEEE. This CDR3 region has 13 residues. Trimming removed 2 bases at V and 6 bases at J, with 12 bases between. CDR3 sequence reads: CASSLPQAGEQYF. CDR3 nucleotide sequence: TGTGCCAGCAGCTTACCCCAGGCCGGCGAGCAGTACTTC.

This rearrangement joins TRBV6-1 to TRBJ1-2; D is ambiguous. Between the trimmed V and J ends, which lost 4 bases and 4 bases, there was a span of 16 bases. Germline V gives CDR1 MNHNS, CDR2 SASEGT. The CDR3 runs to 15 residues. DNA for the CDR3: TGTGCCAGCAGTGGGCCTCGAACTGACTTCTATGGCTACACCTTC. The encoded protein is CASSGPRTDFYGYTF.

Within the sample, this clone is medium-sized. The chain has TRBV18 and TRBJ1-1; D perhaps matches TRBD1 (5 bases). V gave up 3 bases and J gave up 0 bases, with 11 bases separating them. Germline V lookup: CDR1 KGHSH, CDR2 LQKENI. The CDR3 is made up of 15 amino acids. The CDR3 DNA reads as TGTGCCAGCTCACCCGTGGGGGGTTTGAACACTGAAGCTTTCTTT. Translation: CASSPVGGLNTEAFF. The variable domain in full, with the rest retrieved from reference TRBV18 and TRBJ1-1, is NAGVMQNPRHLVRRRGQEARLRCSPMKGHSHVYWYRQLPEEGLKFMVYLQKENIIDESGMPKERFSAEFPKEGPSILRIQQVVRGDSAAYFCASSPVGGLNTEAFFGQGTRLTVV.

This clone occurred once. CDR3 sequence: CASSSWGGSYEQYF. Written as DNA, the CDR3 is TGTGCCAGCAGTTCCTGGGGGGGCTCCTACGAGCAGTACTTC. This rearrangement joins TRBV27 to TRBJ2-7, with TRBD2 matching 7 bases. This CDR3 region has 14 residues. Per germline, CDR1 MNHEY and CDR2 SMNVEV (reference sequence). V dropped 4 bases and J dropped 0; count of bases not matched to a gene: 3.

V is TRBV7-9 and J is TRBJ2-7, with D perhaps TRBD2 (5 bases). Germline lookup yields CDR1 SEHNR and CDR2 FQNEAQ (reference sequence). The V end lost 0 bases, the J end lost 7 bases, and 16 bases lay between the germline ends. There are 15 residues in the CDR3. The CDR3 protein is CASSLASGIRVEQYF. The CDR3 DNA reads as TGTGCCAGCAGCTTAGCTTCCGGGATTAGGGTGGAGCAGTACTTC.

This chain uses TRBV6-4 with TRBJ2-3; D is perhaps TRBD2 (5 bases). The CDR3 loop spans 18 amino acids. CDR1 is MRHNA, CDR2 SNTAGT, per germline. Trimming pared 3 bases from V and 0 bases from J, leaving 19 bases between. DNA for the CDR3: TGTGCCAGCAGTGAGGATAACAAACAATGGACTAGCACAGATACGCAGTATTTT. It specifies CASSEDNKQWTSTDTQYF.

The chain joins TRBV11-2 to TRBJ1-1; perhaps TRBD1 as D (6 bases). The V gene lost 1 base and the J gene lost 1 base, with 10 bases spanning the gap. In germline, CDR1 is SGHAT, CDR2 FQNNGV. The CDR3 length is 15 residues. Here the CDR3 DNA reads TGTGCCAGCAGCTTAGTACCAGGGGCGAACACTGAAGCTTTCTTT. Translation: CASSLVPGANTEAFF.

CDR3 in DNA: TGCGCCAGCACGGTAGGGGCGAGCACAGATACGCAGTATTTT. Amino acids: CASTVGASTDTQYF. V and J are TRBV4-1 and TRBJ2-3; possibly TRBD1 for D (5 bases). The germline V and J ends were trimmed by 7 bases and 0 bases, with 11 bases remaining between them. Germline V gives CDR1 MGHRA, CDR2 YSYEKL. The CDR3 has 14 residues.